These T cell receptor beta chains were read from a single sample in a study of blood T cell repertoires in COVID-19. Sequencing used immunoSEQ multiplex PCR; TCRdb keeps in-frame clones, though not all of them. The profile shows 100,000 to 150,000 clones, about 89% of them singletons. Sequencing was carried out using peripheral blood. The receptors stem from a woman in her fifties or sixties with acute or convalescent COVID-19. CDR3s include the opening cysteine and the closing phenylalanine or tryptophan. The D gene is left open where the match is weak. Size is omitted from some rows. Given values are once, few, many or a class for expanded clones.

. TRBJ1-4 few TRBV6-1 TGTGCCAGCAGTGAAAACAGGATAAATGAAAAACTGTTTTTT CASSENRINEKLFF
TRBD1 TRBJ2-2 . TRBV5-6 TGTGCCAGCAGCTTGGGGACAGGGGTGTGGGAGCTGTTTTTT CASSLGTGVWELFF
. TRBJ2-7 . TRBV5-4 TGTGCCAGCACCGCCGGAGGCCGTGGGACCTACGAGCAGTACTTC CASTAGGRGTYEQYF
TRBD1 TRBJ1-1 few TRBV12-3/TRBV12-4 TGTGCCACCACAGGGGCGCTGAACACTGAAGCTTTCTTT CATTGALNTEAFF
. TRBJ1-2 . TRBV7-9 TGTGCCAGCAGCTTAGCTCGGGGAGGTCTTAATGGCTACACCTTC CASSLARGGLNGYTF
. TRBJ1-2 . TRBV3-1/TRBV3-2 TGTGCCAGCAGCCAAGCCGGTGGCGGGAAAGGGTATGGCTACACCTTC CASSQAGGGKGYGYTF
TRBD1 TRBJ1-2 . TRBV27 TGTGCCAGCAGTTTGCTGGGACAGGGGAATGGCTACACCTTC CASSLLGQGNGYTF
TRBD1 TRBJ1-2 medium-sized TRBV27 TGTGCCAGCAGTAGGGGGACAGGGAACTATGGCTACACCTTC CASSRGTGNYGYTF
. TRBJ1-3 . TRBV2 TGTGCCAGCAGTCCACAGGGTTGGGCCTCTGGAAACACCATATATTTT CASSPQGWASGNTIYF
. TRBJ1-2 . TRBV19 TGTGCCAGTAGTAAGACAAACTATGGCTACACCTTC CASSKTNYGYTF
. TRBJ2-6 . TRBV29-1 TGCAGCGTTGAGGGGGGGGACATGAACGTCCTGACTTTC CSVEGGDMNVLTF
. TRBJ2-2 once TRBV4-2 TGTGCCAGCAGCCCGGACACCGGGGAGCTGTTTTTT CASSPDTGELFF
. TRBJ2-5 . TRBV7-8 TGTGCCAGCAGCTTATTCCGGAGCCAAGAGACCCAGTACTTC CASSLFRSQETQYF
. TRBJ1-4 . TRBV2 TGTGCCAGCAGCCGTCAGGGGATGAGCAGTGAAAAACTGTTTTTT CASSRQGMSSEKLFF
. TRBJ1-5 . TRBV9 TGTGCCAGCAGCGTTGGGCAGGGTAGCAATCAGCCCCAGCATTTT CASSVGQGSNQPQHF
. TRBJ2-2 once TRBV9 TGTGCCAGCAGCGTAGCCGGCGGGGAGCTGTTTTTT CASSVAGGELFF
. TRBJ2-2 . TRBV6-5 TGTGCCAGTGCTATTAACACCGGGGAGCTGTTTTTT CASAINTGELFF
TRBD1 TRBJ2-5 . TRBV20-1 TGCAGTGCTAGTTCCCTCCGGGACAGGGGCGCCGCGGAGACCCAGTACTTC CSASSLRDRGAAETQYF
. TRBJ1-1 . TRBV28 TGTGCCAGCAGTTTTAGACAGGCGGGCACTGAAGCTTTCTTT CASSFRQAGTEAFF
. TRBJ1-2 . TRBV5-4 TGTGCCAGCAGCTTGCTCGGAGCCCCGAACTATGGCTACACCTTC CASSLLGAPNYGYTF
. TRBJ2-3 once TRBV5-1 TGCGCCAGCAGCTTGTTTGGGCAGGGCGGAGATACGCAGTATTTT CASSLFGQGGDTQYF
TRBD2 TRBJ2-1 once TRBV7-2 TGTGCCAGCAGCCTATCCCTAAGCGGGAGAGAGCAGTTCTTC CASSLSLSGREQFF
TRBD2 TRBJ2-7 . TRBV7-2 TGTGCCAGCAGCTTAGTGCGGGGGGTAGGCTACGAGCAGTACTTC CASSLVRGVGYEQYF
. TRBJ1-4 . TRBV27 TGTGCCAGCAGTTTACGGGGGACGCCATCTCCTACGAATAATGAAAAACTGTTTTTT CASSLRGTPSPTNNEKLFF
TRBD1 TRBJ1-2 . TRBV24-1 TGTGCCACCAGTGATGCTCGGACAGGGCAGAATGGCTACACCTTC CATSDARTGQNGYTF
. TRBJ1-5 . TRBV6-6 TGTGCCAGCAGTCCAAACGGAGGCAATCAGCCCCAGCATTTT CASSPNGGNQPQHF
. TRBJ1-1 . TRBV3-1/TRBV3-2 TGTGCCAGCAGCCAAGTAGGGGCTGAAGCTTTCTTT CASSQVGAEAFF
TRBD2 TRBJ2-3 . TRBV20-1 TGCAGTGCTAGTCCGCTGCTAGCGGGTAGCACAGATACGCAGTATTTT CSASPLLAGSTDTQYF
TRBD1 TRBJ1-3 . TRBV5-5 TGTGCCAGCAGCCCGGGACAGAACTCTGGAAACACCATATATTTT CASSPGQNSGNTIYF
TRBD2 TRBJ2-1 . TRBV24-1 TGTGCCACCAGTGATTTACAAGCGGGAGGAAGGAATGAGCAGTTCTTC CATSDLQAGGRNEQFF
. TRBJ1-1 . TRBV21-1 TGTGCCAGCAGCAAAGAGGGGTATCTAGAAGCTTTCTTT CASSKEGYLEAFF
TRBD1 TRBJ2-3 . TRBV29-1 TGCAGCGTTGAAACTAGGGGGCCAGATACGCAGTATTTT CSVETRGPDTQYF
. TRBJ1-2 . TRBV11-2 TGTGCCAGCAGCTTACTGGGGGCAGGGCGAAGCTACACCTTC CASSLLGAGRSYTF
. TRBJ1-5 . TRBV6-6 TGTGCCAGCAGTCTGCAGGGGAGCAATCAGCCCCAGCATTTT CASSLQGSNQPQHF
TRBD1 TRBJ2-5 . TRBV7-4 TGTGCCAGCAGCTTCGGGGGACAGGCTTCTCAAGAGACCCAGTACTTC CASSFGGQASQETQYF
TRBD2 TRBJ2-1 . TRBV27 TGTGCCAGCAGTTCCGGTACTGGGCTAGCGGCAAACCCGTCGGATGAGCAGTTCTTC CASSSGTGLAANPSDEQFF
TRBD2 TRBJ2-5 . TRBV7-2 TGTGCCAGCAGCTTAACCCTAGCGGGAGGGTTGAGTTGGGAGACCCAGTACTTC CASSLTLAGGLSWETQYF
TRBD2 TRBJ2-1 . TRBV3-1/TRBV3-2 TGTGCCAGCAGCCAAACTAGCGGAGCAGGCAATGAGCAGTTCTTC CASSQTSGAGNEQFF
. TRBJ2-1 . TRBV5-1 TGCGCCAGCAGCTTGGCCGGAGATCTAAATGAGCAGTTCTTC CASSLAGDLNEQFF
TRBD2 TRBJ2-3 . TRBV13 TGTGCCAGCAGCCCAGGGGCTAGCGGGATCGGTAGCACAGATACGCAGTATTTT CASSPGASGIGSTDTQYF
. TRBJ1-2 . TRBV6-1 TGTGCCAGCAGTGAATCCCCCGCGGGTTCGGGTGGCTACACCTTC CASSESPAGSGGYTF
TRBD2 TRBJ2-2 . TRBV27 TGTGCCAGCAGGAGAACAACGGGTAGCGGGCGTAGCACCGGGGAGCTGTTTTTT CASRRTTGSGRSTGELFF
. TRBJ1-6 . TRBV14 TGTGCCAGCAGCCCTGGGACAAGGGTGTCTTCACCCCTCCACTTT CASSPGTRVSSPLHF
TRBD2 TRBJ2-5 . TRBV3-1/TRBV3-2 TGTGCCAGCAGCCTCGTGGGTAGCGGGATTGAAGAGACCCAGTACTTC CASSLVGSGIEETQYF
. TRBJ1-5 . TRBV28 TGTGCCAGCAGCAGCGAGGGCTGGAGGGGCAATCAGCCCCAGCATTTT CASSSEGWRGNQPQHF
. TRBJ1-1 few TRBV10-1 TGCGCCAGCAGTGAGTCAGCAGGGATCACTGAAGCTTTCTTT CASSESAGITEAFF
. TRBJ2-5 . TRBV7-3 TGTGCCAGCAGCTTATCCGCTAAAGAGACCCAGTACTTC CASSLSAKETQYF
. TRBJ1-5 . TRBV2 TGTGCCAGCAGTGAAAGCTATAGCAATCAGCCCCAGCATTTT CASSESYSNQPQHF
TRBD1 TRBJ1-4 many TRBV2 TGTGCCAGCAGAGACAGGGTCGGGAGTGAAAAACTGTTTTTT CASRDRVGSEKLFF
TRBD1 TRBJ1-1 . TRBV28 TGTGCCAGCAGTCCGGGACAGCTTCCCGGGAAAGCTTTCTTT CASSPGQLPGKAFF
. TRBJ2-5 . TRBV30 TGTGCCTGGAAACGGACAGCGCCGTACCAAGAGACCCAGTACTTC CAWKRTAPYQETQYF